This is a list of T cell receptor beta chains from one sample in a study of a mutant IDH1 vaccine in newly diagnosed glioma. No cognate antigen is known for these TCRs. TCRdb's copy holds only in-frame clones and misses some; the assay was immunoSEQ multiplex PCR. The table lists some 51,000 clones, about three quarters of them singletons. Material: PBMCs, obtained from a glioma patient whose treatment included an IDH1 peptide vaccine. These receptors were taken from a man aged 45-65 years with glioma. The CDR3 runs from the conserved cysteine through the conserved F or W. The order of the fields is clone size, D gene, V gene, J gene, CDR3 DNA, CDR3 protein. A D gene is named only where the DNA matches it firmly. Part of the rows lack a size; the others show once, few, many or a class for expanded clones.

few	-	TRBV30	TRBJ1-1	TGTGCCTGGAAGGTGAACAGGAGGAACACTGAAGCTTTCTTT	CAWKVNRRNTEAFF
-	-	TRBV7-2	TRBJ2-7	TGTGCCAGCAGCGAAGGCCCAAGTGTCTACGAGCAGTACTTC	CASSEGPSVYEQYF
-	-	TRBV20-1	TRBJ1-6	TGCAGTGTGGGCAGACCATCACCCCTCCACTTT	CSVGRPSPLHF
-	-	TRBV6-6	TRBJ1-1	TGTGCCAGCAGTACACCCAGCAACACTGAAGCTTTCTTT	CASSTPSNTEAFF
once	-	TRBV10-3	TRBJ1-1	TGTGCCATCAGTGGAAACAGGGCAATGGGCCCTACTGAAGCTTTCTTT	CAISGNRAMGPTEAFF
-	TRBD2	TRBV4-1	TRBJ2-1	TGCGCCAGCAGCCACGCCGGGACTAGCGGGGACAATGAGCAGTTCTTC	CASSHAGTSGDNEQFF
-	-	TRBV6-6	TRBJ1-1	TGTGCCAGCAGTTTTCCGGGACACATGAACACTGAAGCTTTCTTT	CASSFPGHMNTEAFF
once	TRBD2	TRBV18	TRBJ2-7	TGTGCCAGCTCACCACTAGCGGGGAGCTCCTACGAGCAGTACTTC	CASSPLAGSSYEQYF
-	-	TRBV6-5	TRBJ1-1	TGTGCCAGCAGGAAAGGGGCACATTACGAAGCTTTCTTT	CASRKGAHYEAFF
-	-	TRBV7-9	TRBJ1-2	TGTGCCAGCAGCTTTGTCGGGGAGGGTGATGGCTACACCTTC	CASSFVGEGDGYTF
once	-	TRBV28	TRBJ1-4	TGTGCCAGCAGCCTCCGACTCACCCGGGGAGAAAAACTGTTTTTT	CASSLRLTRGEKLFF
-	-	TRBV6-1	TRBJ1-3	TGTGCCACCGCTGGTCGTAACAGGAACACCATATATTTT	CATAGRNRNTIYF
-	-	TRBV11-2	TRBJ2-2	TGTGCCAGCAGCTTAGATGGCCCGAACACCGGGGAGCTGTTTTTT	CASSLDGPNTGELFF
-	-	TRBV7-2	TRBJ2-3	TGTGCCAGCAGCCCAGATGGGGCTCTCATCGATACGCAGTATTTT	CASSPDGALIDTQYF
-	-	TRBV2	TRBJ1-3	TGTGCCAGCACTCGGGGAGACGTCGCAGGAGGAAACACCATATATTTT	CASTRGDVAGGNTIYF
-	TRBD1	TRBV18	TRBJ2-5	TGTGCCAGCTCACCACCGGAAGGGGGCCTCCGTGGGACCCAGTACTTC	CASSPPEGGLRGTQYF
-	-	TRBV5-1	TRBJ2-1	TGCGCCAGCAGCTTGGGGGGGCCTATTTTGAATGAGCAGTTCTTC	CASSLGGPILNEQFF
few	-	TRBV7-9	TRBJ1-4	TGTGCCATCGGACAGACGGGTGAAAAACTGTTTTTT	CAIGQTGEKLFF
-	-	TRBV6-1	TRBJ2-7	TGTGCCAGCAGTGAAGGGACGGTCTCCTACGAGCAGTACTTC	CASSEGTVSYEQYF
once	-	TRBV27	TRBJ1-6	TGTGCCAGCAGTTTTAGTAATTCACCCCTCCACTTT	CASSFSNSPLHF
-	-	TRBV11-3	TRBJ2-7	TGTGCCCACCTACCGGCGGATACCTACGAGCAGTACTTC	CAHLPADTYEQYF
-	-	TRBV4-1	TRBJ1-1	TGCGCCAGCGGTCACAGGAACACTGAAGCTTTCTTT	CASGHRNTEAFF
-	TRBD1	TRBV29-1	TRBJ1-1	TGCAGCGGACAGGGGAACACTGAAGCTTTCTTT	CSGQGNTEAFF
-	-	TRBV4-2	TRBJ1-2	TGTGCCAGCAGCCAAGAAGGGGACTTCGCACACTATGGCTACACCTTC	CASSQEGDFAHYGYTF
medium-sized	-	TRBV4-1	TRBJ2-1	TGCGCCAGCAGCCAAGATGCGCGGTTTCGAAATGAGCAGTTCTTC	CASSQDARFRNEQFF
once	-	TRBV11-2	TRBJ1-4	TGTGCCAGCAGCTTAGCAGTCTGGGGGGCTGGTGAAAAACTGTTTTTT	CASSLAVWGAGEKLFF
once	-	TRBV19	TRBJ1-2	TGTGCCAGTAGTATAGTCCGATCCTCCTATGGCTACACCTTC	CASSIVRSSYGYTF
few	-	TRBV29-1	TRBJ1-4	TGCAGCGTTGGGGGGACTAATGAAAAACTGTTTTTT	CSVGGTNEKLFF
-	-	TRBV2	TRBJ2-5	TGTGCCAGCAGTGAAGACAGGGTAGAGACCCAGTACTTC	CASSEDRVETQYF
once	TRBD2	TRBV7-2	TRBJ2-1	TGTGCCAGCACCCTACGGGGAGGGGACAATGAGCAGTTCTTC	CASTLRGGDNEQFF
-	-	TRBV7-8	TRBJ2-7	TGTGCCAGCAGCTTGACACGCTTGGGGTACGAGCAGTACTTC	CASSLTRLGYEQYF
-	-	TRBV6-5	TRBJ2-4	TGTGCCAGCAGTTTGACGTTACAAGACATTCAGTACTTC	CASSLTLQDIQYF
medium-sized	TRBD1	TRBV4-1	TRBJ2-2	TGCGCCAGCAGGGTTTACACAGGGGCCGGGGAGCTGTTTTTT	CASRVYTGAGELFF
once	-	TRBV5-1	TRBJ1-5	TGCGCCAGCAGCTTGGGTACAGAAAAGGATCAGCCCCAGCATTTT	CASSLGTEKDQPQHF
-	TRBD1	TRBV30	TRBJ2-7	TGTGCCTGGACCCCCCGCATTGTGGGGACAGGGGTCCATCCCTACGAGCAGTACTTC	CAWTPRIVGTGVHPYEQYF
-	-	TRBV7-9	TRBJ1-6	TGTGCCAGCAACGCAGGGGAATCGTCACCCCTCCACTTT	CASNAGESSPLHF
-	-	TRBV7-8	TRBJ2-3	TGTGCCAGCAGCGTCGACGTAGAGGCAGATACGCAGTATTTT	CASSVDVEADTQYF